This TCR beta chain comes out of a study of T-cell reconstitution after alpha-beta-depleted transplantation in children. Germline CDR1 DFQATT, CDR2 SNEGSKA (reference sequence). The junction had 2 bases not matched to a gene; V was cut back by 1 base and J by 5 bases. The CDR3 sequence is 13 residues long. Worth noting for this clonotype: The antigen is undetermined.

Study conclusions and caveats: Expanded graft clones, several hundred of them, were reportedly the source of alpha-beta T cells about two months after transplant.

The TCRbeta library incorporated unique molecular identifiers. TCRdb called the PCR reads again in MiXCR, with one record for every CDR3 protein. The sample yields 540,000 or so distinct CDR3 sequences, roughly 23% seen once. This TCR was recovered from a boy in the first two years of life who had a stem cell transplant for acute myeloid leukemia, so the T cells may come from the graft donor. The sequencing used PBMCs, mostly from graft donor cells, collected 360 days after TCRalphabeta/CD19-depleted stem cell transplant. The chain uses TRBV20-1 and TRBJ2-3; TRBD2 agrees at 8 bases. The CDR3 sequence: CSARALAGDTQYF. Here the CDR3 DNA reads TGCAGTGCTAGAGCTCTAGCGGGAGATACGCAGTATTTT.